Sequencing of this TCR beta chain was carried out in a study of T cell responses to AZD1222 COVID-19 vaccine. Findings of the study overall: Without day 14 samples, only post-peak T cell repertoires were studied. Clonal diversity was possibly underestimated, and white British individuals and females predominated among donors. Spike as a whole was targeted by vaccine-associated CD4 TCRs, dominant at 160-218 and 743-854. Within unmutated variant regions lay the reported targets of nearly half of spike-specific TCRs.

TCRdb's table, derived via immunoSEQ multiplex PCR, lists solely in-frame clones and lacks some. The sample has approximately 150,000 clones; about 87% are singletons. Germline CDR1 reads LGHNA; CDR2 reads YSLEER. The CDR3 runs to 14 residues. V lost 0 bases, J lost 6 bases, and 11 bases lay in between. About this clone: Its antigen is currently unknown.

This specimen was peripheral blood, taken 28 days after the second dose of the MenACWY control vaccine. This receptor was obtained from an adult who received the MenACWY meningococcal vaccine as a control. This rearrangement joins TRBV4-3 to TRBJ1-2; no clear D gene. The CDR3 DNA reads as TGCGCCAGCAGCCAAGAGGCCGGCGGCCATGGCTACACCTTC. This codes for CASSQEAGGHGYTF.